The 19 T cell receptor beta chains presented below share a single source sample, sequenced in a study of T cell responses to AZD1222 COVID-19 vaccine. Sequencing used immunoSEQ multiplex PCR; TCRdb keeps in-frame clones, though not all of them. The sample contains some 180,000 clones, approximately 90% of which appear only once. The starting material was peripheral blood, obtained 28 days after the second AZD1222 dose. These receptors were collected from an adult who received the AZD1222 COVID-19 vaccine.

The genes are TRBV7-2 and TRBJ2-7; D is unclear. The CDR3 is made up of 12 amino acids. Per germline, CDR1 SGHTA and CDR2 FQGNSA. Deletions cut 8 bases from V and 3 bases from J, with 11 bases between. The CDR3 DNA reads as TGTGCCAGCGGGCAGCCAAACTACGAGCAGTACTTC. Translated: CASGQPNYEQYF. Full variable domain (missing parts from reference TRBV7-2 and TRBJ2-7): GAGVSQSPSNKVTEKGKDVELRCDPISGHTALYWYRQSLGQGLEFLIYFQGNSAPDKSGLPSDRFSAERTGGSVSTLTIQRTQQEDSAVYLCASGQPNYEQYFGPGTRLTVT.

This clone was found once. The chain employs TRBV5-1 and TRBJ1-5; D gene ambiguous. The CDR3 runs to 13 residues. V lost 2 bases to trimming and J lost 1 base, with 4 bases between them. Per the germline V gene, CDR1 is SGHRS and CDR2 is YFSETQ. The CDR3 region is CASSFGSNQPQHF. The DNA for the CDR3 is TGCGCCAGCAGCTTTGGGAGCAATCAGCCCCAGCATTTT.

About this clone itself: Germline and junction disagree at one end, which may indicate a read error. The chain recombines TRBV7-7 with TRBJ2-7; the D gene is possibly TRBD1 (6 bases). Germline values: CDR1 SSHAT, CDR2 FNYEAQ (reference sequence). The CDR3 sequence is 13 residues long. In nucleotides, the CDR3 is TGTGCTAGCAGCTCCACGACAGGAAGCGAGCAGTACTTC. This encodes CASSSTTGSEQYF. The whole variable domain, filled in from reference TRBV7-7 and TRBJ2-7, reads GAGVSQSPRYKVTKRGQDVTLRCDPISSHATLYWYQQALGQGPEFLTYFNYEAQPDKSGLPSDRFSAERPEGSISTLTIQRTEQRDSAMYRCASSSTTGSEQYFGPGTRLTVT.

The chain recombines TRBV9 with TRBJ2-4; 8 bases fit TRBD2. The germline V gene encodes CDR1 SGDLS and CDR2 YYNGEE. After removal of 7 bases from V and 0 bases from J, the junction contained 0 bases not matched to a gene. The CDR3 runs to 13 residues. CDR3 bases: TGTGCCAGCGCGGGGGGAGCCAAAAACATTCAGTACTTC. Its protein is CASAGGAKNIQYF.

This sequence joins TRBV2 and TRBJ1-6; a weak D match, TRBD1 (5 bases). The V gene's germline CDR1 is SNHLY and CDR2 FYNNEI. CDR3 length: 16 amino acids. Between the trimmed V and J ends, which lost 0 bases and 7 bases, there was a span of 13 bases. CDR3 DNA sequence: TGTGCCAGCAGTGAAGCGGGCAGGGAGAGGAATTCACCCCTCCACTTT. This sequence encodes CASSEAGRERNSPLHF.

The V call is TRBV19, the J call TRBJ2-7, with D possibly being TRBD1 (6 bases). Germline lookup yields CDR1 LNHDA and CDR2 SQIVND (reference sequence). The CDR3 is made up of 14 amino acids. V was cut by 6 bases and J by 4 bases, with 16 bases left in between. The CDR3 DNA is TGTGCCAGTAGCGTTCAGGGGCTTGGGTACGAGCAGTACTTC. Translated: CASSVQGLGYEQYF.

The CDR3 here is CASSLQGASGNTIYF. DNA for the CDR3: TGCGCCAGCAGCTTGCAGGGGGCCTCTGGAAACACCATATATTTT. The V gene is TRBV5-1, the J gene TRBJ1-3, with 8 bases aligning to TRBD1. The V segment lost 1 base and the J segment 0 bases; nucleotides outside the gene matches: 0. This CDR3 has 15 residues. CDR1 and CDR2 from the germline V gene are SGHRS and YFSETQ.

The V call is TRBV6-5, the J call TRBJ1-3; 7 nucleotides line up with TRBD1. V lost 7 bases, J lost 0 bases, and 6 bases stayed unmatched. The CDR3 covers 15 residues. CDR1 is MNHEY and CDR2 is SVGAGI in the germline V gene. The CDR3 region has the DNA TGTGCCAGCAAGACGACAGGGTTCTCTGGAAACACCATATATTTT. It is translated as CASKTTGFSGNTIYF.

J is TRBJ1-4 and V is TRBV30; D perhaps matches TRBD1 (6 bases). Germline CDR1 reads GTSNPN; CDR2 reads SVGIG (reference sequence). With 3 bases removed from V and 6 bases from J, the gap between germline ends came to 11 bases. The CDR3 runs 13 residues. The DNA for the CDR3 is TGTGCCTGGAGCGCGGACAGTTATGAAAAACTGTTTTTT. Protein product: CAWSADSYEKLFF.

This clone has only one observation. Here the CDR3 reads CASSQDFSLSEAFF. CDR3 DNA sequence: TGCGCCAGCAGCCAAGATTTTTCCCTGTCTGAAGCTTTCTTT. The V call is TRBV4-1, the J call TRBJ1-1; D unclear. V gave up 0 bases and J gave up 6 bases, with 11 bases separating them. The germline CDR1 and CDR2 sequences are MGHRA and YSYEKL. CDR3 length: 14 residues.

The V and J genes are TRBV6-1 and TRBJ1-2; D is possibly TRBD1 (5 bases). This CDR3 spans 17 amino acids. CDR1 and CDR2 from the germline V gene are MNHNS and SASEGT. V was cut by 6 bases and J by 0 bases, with 20 bases left in between. The CDR3 loop is CASRETGTEQANYGYTF. CDR3 nucleotides: TGTGCCAGCAGGGAAACCGGGACGGAACAAGCTAACTATGGCTACACCTTC.

The gene calls are TRBV6-5 and TRBJ2-1, with D perhaps given as TRBD1 or TRBD2 (6 bases each). Germline loops: CDR1 MNHEY, CDR2 SVGAGI. Trimming stripped 8 bases from V and 5 bases from J, with 19 bases between. The CDR3 is made up of 15 amino acids. The CDR3 DNA reads as TGTGCCAGCCCCCTGTGGGGGGCAAATGACAATGAGCAGTTCTTC. Translating it yields CASPLWGANDNEQFF.

The chain recombines TRBV12-5 with TRBJ1-5, with D possibly being TRBD1 (5 bases). V dropped 7 bases and J dropped 8 bases, with 18 bases sitting between them. Per the germline V gene, CDR1 is LGHNT and CDR2 is FRNRAP. The CDR3 extends over 14 amino acids. This chain's CDR3 is CASARDLRGEPQHF. In nucleotides, the CDR3 is TGTGCTAGTGCTCGGGACCTTCGGGGTGAGCCCCAGCATTTT. Full variable domain (remainder filled in from reference TRBV12-5 and TRBJ1-5): DARVTQTPRHKVTEMGQEVTMRCQPILGHNTVFWYRQTMMQGLELLAYFRNRAPLDDSGMPKDRFSAEMPDATLATLKIQPSEPRDSAVYFCASARDLRGEPQHFGDGTRLSIL.

This clone was found once. The chain has TRBV30 and TRBJ2-1, with D tentatively TRBD1 or TRBD2 (5 bases each). Germline values: CDR1 GTSNPN, CDR2 SVGIG (reference sequence). The CDR3 is 14 amino acids. The V end was cut by 2 bases, the J end by 5 bases, with 13 bases between. For the CDR3, the DNA is TGTGCCTGGAGTCCCGGGGTGGGACACAATGAGCAGTTCTTC. This codes for CAWSPGVGHNEQFF. Supplemented by reference TRBV30 and TRBJ2-1, the full variable domain reads SQTIHQWPATLVQPVGSPLSLECTVEGTSNPNLYWYRQAAGRGLQLLFYSVGIGQISSEVPQNLSASRPQDRQFILSSKKLLLSDSGFYLCAWSPGVGHNEQFFGPGTRLTVL.

This sequence joins TRBV30 and TRBJ2-6; TRBD1 matches 9 bases. Unmatched junction bases numbered 7, after V lost 5 bases and J lost 2 bases. The germline V gene encodes CDR1 GTSNPN and CDR2 SVGIG (reference sequence). The CDR3 extends over 16 amino acids. CDR3 loop: CAWEGQGGTGANVLTF. The CDR3 DNA sequence: TGTGCCTGGGAGGGACAGGGTGGAACTGGGGCCAACGTCCTGACTTTC.

V gene TRBV6-5 combines with J gene TRBJ2-7; D perhaps matches TRBD1 (6 bases). This CDR3 region has 14 residues. Germline values: CDR1 MNHEY, CDR2 SVGAGI. Trimming removed 2 bases from V and 4 bases from J, with 12 bases in between. The CDR3 reads CASSYPTGKYEQYF. The CDR3 DNA is TGTGCCAGCAGTTACCCTACAGGGAAGTACGAGCAGTACTTC.

This chain links TRBV24-1 with TRBJ2-3, with no clear D. The V and J ends lost 3 bases and 5 bases respectively, with 8 bases between them. The CDR3 spans 13 residues. Germline V gene sequence: CDR1 KGHDR, CDR2 SFDVKD. The CDR3 reads CATSDTVRDTQYF. CDR3 DNA sequence: TGTGCCACCAGTGATACGGTGCGAGATACGCAGTATTTT.

The chain links TRBV5-6 to TRBJ1-3; 10 nucleotides align to TRBD1. CDR1 is SGHDT and CDR2 is YYEEEE in the germline V gene. The length of the CDR3 is 14 residues. V was clipped by 6 bases and J by 2 bases; unmatched bases: 2. DNA for the CDR3: TGTGCCAGCAAGGGACAGGGGACTGGAAACACCATATATTTT. The encoded protein is CASKGQGTGNTIYF.

The chain is built from TRBV4-2 and TRBJ1-6; D remains ambiguous. CDR1 is LGHNA, CDR2 YNFKEQ, per germline. Deletions cut 0 bases from V and 0 bases from J, with 6 bases between. The CDR3 has 16 amino acids. CDR3 protein: CASSQDRSSYNSPLHF. The DNA for the CDR3 is TGTGCCAGCAGCCAAGACAGAAGCTCCTATAATTCACCCCTCCACTTT.